What follows are 22 T cell receptor beta chains derived from one specimen sequenced in a study of blood T cell repertoires in COVID-19. Clones were sequenced by immunoSEQ multiplex PCR, and TCRdb holds only the in-frame ones, with some missing. Altogether more than 200,000 clones are present, approximately 87% being singletons, with the ten largest covering 2.6%. The sequenced sample consisted of peripheral blood. The receptor source for this set is a woman in her 70s with active or convalescent COVID-19.

The CDR3 region has the DNA TGTGCCAGCAGCTTAGCCACAGAGGGACTGACCCAGTACTTC. As protein: CASSLATEGLTQYF. The gene calls are TRBV7-9 and TRBJ2-5; D is possibly TRBD2 (6 bases). The CDR3 runs to 14 residues. Looked up from germline, CDR1 is SEHNR and CDR2 is FQNEAQ (reference sequence). V lost 0 bases, J lost 7 bases, and 12 bases lay in between. Supplemented by reference TRBV7-9 and TRBJ2-5, the full variable domain reads DTGVSQNPRHKITKRGQNVTFRCDPISEHNRLYWYRQTLGQGPEFLTYFQNEAQLEKSRLLSDRFSAERPKGSFSTLEIQRTEQGDSAMYLCASSLATEGLTQYFGPGTRLLVL.

This clone has more than one count but fewer than ten. This chain joins TRBV7-2 and TRBJ2-1; 10 nucleotides agree with TRBD2. With 4 bases clipped from V and 6 bases from J, the junction kept 3 bases outside the gene matches. Germline V gives CDR1 SGHTA, CDR2 FQGNSA. This CDR3 contains 14 residues. The CDR3 nucleotides are TGTGCCAGCAGCTCGGTAGCGGGAGGCAATGAGCAGTTCTTC. Translated, it gives CASSSVAGGNEQFF.

The genes are TRBV7-8 and TRBJ2-7; D perhaps matches TRBD1 (6 bases). Trimming pared 1 base from V and 4 bases from J, leaving 14 bases between. CDR3 length: 15 amino acids. Germline CDR1 SGHVS, CDR2 FQNEAQ. CDR3 nucleotide sequence: TGTGCCAGCAGCTTAGTCATTGGGACACCTTACGAGCAGTACTTC. It translates to CASSLVIGTPYEQYF.

The chain couples TRBV3-1 (or the pseudogene TRBV3-2) to TRBJ1-2; 7 bases map to TRBD1. The germline gives CDR1 LGHDT, CDR2 YNNKEL (reference sequence). The V segment lost 1 base and the J segment 4 bases; nucleotides outside the gene matches: 6. The CDR3 runs to 15 residues. CDR3 residues: CASSQGHRGGYGYTF. DNA for the CDR3: TGTGCCAGCAGCCAAGGACACAGGGGCGGCTATGGCTACACCTTC.

The chain combines TRBV25-1 with TRBJ2-3; D possibly corresponds to TRBD1 (6 bases). CDR1 is MGHDK and CDR2 is SYGVNS in the germline V gene. The CDR3 is made up of 14 amino acids. Trimming removed 5 bases at V and 0 bases at J, with 9 bases between. The CDR3 region is CASSRTASTDTQYF. The CDR3, as DNA: TGTGCCAGCAGTCGGACAGCTAGCACAGATACGCAGTATTTT.

The chain has TRBV18 and TRBJ1-1; D ambiguous. Germline values: CDR1 KGHSH, CDR2 LQKENI. This CDR3 is 13 amino acids long. The V and J ends lost 5 bases and 11 bases respectively, with 18 bases between them. As DNA, the CDR3 is TGTGCCAGCTCATCTACCTCAGGACTAGGTGCTTTCTTT. The encoded protein is CASSSTSGLGAFF. The variable domain in full, completed from reference TRBV18 and TRBJ1-1, reads NAGVMQNPRHLVRRRGQEARLRCSPMKGHSHVYWYRQLPEEGLKFMVYLQKENIIDESGMPKERFSAEFPKEGPSILRIQQVVRGDSAAYFCASSSTSGLGAFFGQGTRLTVV.

With regard to this clone: No DNA is shown, since the ends of the CDR3 on it are uncertain; the CDR3 is the one TCRdb lists. CDR3 residues: CASSKFPVGRGSDSYEQYF. This chain links TRBV21-1 with TRBJ2-7; no DNA check was done on the table's D call, TRBD2. TRBV21-1 is given as a pseudogene. With termini counted, the CDR3 has 19 amino acids.

V usage is TRBV19 and J usage is TRBJ2-1; TRBD2 aligns across 8 bases. CDR3 length: 14 amino acids. The trim removed 8 bases at V and 7 bases at J, leaving 10 bases unmatched. Germline loops: CDR1 LNHDA, CDR2 SQIVND (reference sequence). This CDR3 reads CASSWAGGLNEQFF. CDR3 in DNA: TGTGCCAGTTCCTGGGCGGGGGGATTAAATGAGCAGTTCTTC.

J is TRBJ1-2 and V is TRBV5-4, with TRBD1 identical over 9 bases. Per germline, CDR1 SGHNT and CDR2 YYREEE (reference sequence). V gave up 4 bases and J gave up 4 bases; unmatched junction bases: 5. The CDR3 has 14 residues. The CDR3 is CASSTPGQGYGYTF. CDR3 DNA: TGTGCCAGCAGCACTCCGGGACAGGGCTATGGCTACACCTTC.

The chain couples TRBV5-1 to TRBJ2-5, with 8 positions matching TRBD2. Germline CDR1 reads SGHRS; CDR2 reads YFSETQ. With 4 bases clipped from V and 5 bases from J, the junction kept 13 bases outside the gene matches. This CDR3 comprises 16 residues. CDR3 coding DNA: TGCGCCAGCAGCACCTCATACTCCGGGGGGGGCGAGACCCAGTACTTC. Its translation: CASSTSYSGGGETQYF.

V gene TRBV3-1 (or the pseudogene TRBV3-2) combines with J gene TRBJ2-5; 12 bases agree with TRBD2. With V trimmed by 0 bases and J by 5 bases, 7 bases remained unmatched. CDR1 LGHDT and CDR2 YNNKEL come from the germline V gene (reference sequence). This CDR3 spans 17 amino acids. The CDR3 DNA reads as TGTGCCAGCAGCCAAGACTCTAGCGGGGGGGCTAATGAGACCCAGTACTTC. Protein product: CASSQDSSGGANETQYF.

The CDR3 region has the DNA TGTGCCAGCTCACCAGCCCCCTCGGGGGGTAATAATTCACCCCTCCACTTT. It specifies CASSPAPSGGNNSPLHF. V and J are TRBV18 and TRBJ1-6; the D gene is possibly TRBD1 (5 bases). Trimming pared 2 bases from V and 5 bases from J, leaving 16 bases between. Looked up from germline, CDR1 is KGHSH and CDR2 is LQKENI. The CDR3 runs to 17 residues.

This clone appeared a single time. V and J are TRBV20-1 and TRBJ2-7; 7 bases line up with TRBD2. The CDR3 sequence is 11 residues long. Germline-derived CDR1 and CDR2 are DFQATT and SNEGSKA (reference sequence). CDR3 bases: TGCGCCTCTAATCGGGGGGAAGAGCAGTACTTC. Residues: CASNRGEEQYF.

The chain combines TRBV5-4 with TRBJ2-3; D not resolved. The ends were cut back, 1 base at V and 0 bases at J, with 9 bases in the middle. Germline V lookup: CDR1 SGHNT, CDR2 YYREEE (reference sequence). The CDR3 runs 15 residues. The CDR3 DNA reads as TGTGCCAGCAGCTTGCGACTGGCTAGCACAGATACGCAGTATTTT. It is translated as CASSLRLASTDTQYF.

This clone was seen just once. This chain links TRBV29-1 with TRBJ1-1; 8 bases fit TRBD1. CDR1 and CDR2 (germline): SQVTM, ANQGSEA. This CDR3 has 13 amino acids. V trimming: 6 bases; J trimming: 3 bases; junction bases outside the gene matches: 6. The DNA of the CDR3 is TGCAGCGTGGGCAGGGGGCTCGACACTGAAGCTTTCTTT. This encodes CSVGRGLDTEAFF.

The rearrangement joins TRBV5-1 to TRBJ2-3; TRBD1 is a possible D gene (6 bases). The ends were cut back, 1 base at V and 0 bases at J, with 18 bases in the middle. The CDR3 is 18 residues long. The germline V gene has CDR1 SGHRS and CDR2 YFSETQ. The CDR3 DNA reads as TGCGCCAGCAGCTTGCAATTCCTAACAGGGTCTAGCACAGATACGCAGTATTTT. Its translation: CASSLQFLTGSSTDTQYF.

The rearrangement links TRBV28 to TRBJ1-2; no definite D call. Germline V lookup: CDR1 MDHEN, CDR2 SYDVKM. The CDR3 has 15 residues. V dropped 6 bases and J dropped 2 bases, with 16 bases sitting between them. This chain's CDR3 is CASSPGSGVNYGYTF. The CDR3 DNA is TGTGCCAGCAGCCCCGGATCGGGTGTAAACTATGGCTACACCTTC.

This chain links TRBV6-5 with TRBJ2-1; 8 bases map to TRBD2. The CDR3 contains 13 residues. The trim removed 8 bases at V and 4 bases at J, leaving 4 bases unmatched. CDR1 and CDR2 from the germline V gene are MNHEY and SVGAGI. CDR3 loop: CASSAGGYNEQFF. The CDR3 region has the DNA TGTGCCAGCTCCGCGGGGGGATACAATGAGCAGTTCTTC.

This sequence joins TRBV9 and TRBJ2-3, with a weak D call TRBD2 (6 bases). The CDR3 has 19 amino acids. Between the trimmed V and J ends, which lost 4 bases and 6 bases, there was a span of 30 bases. In germline, CDR1 is SGDLS, CDR2 YYNGEE. CDR3 region: CASSPRSLVGPRESDTQYF. The CDR3 DNA sequence: TGTGCCAGCAGCCCAAGAAGCCTTGTTGGACCTCGGGAGAGCGATACGCAGTATTTT.

This chain links TRBV27 with TRBJ2-5, with D tentatively TRBD1 (5 bases). V shed 4 bases and J shed 2 bases, with 11 bases lying between them. This CDR3 has 14 amino acids. Germline loops: CDR1 MNHEY, CDR2 SMNVEV (reference sequence). This CDR3 reads CASSSWAGQETQYF. CDR3 DNA sequence: TGTGCCAGCAGTTCTTGGGCAGGGCAAGAGACCCAGTACTTC.

The CDR3 loop is CASSLDPRQPYGYTF. CDR3 nucleotide sequence: TGTGCCAGCAGTTTAGATCCCAGACAACCCTATGGCTACACCTTC. The chain has TRBV28 and TRBJ1-2; D gene uncertain. This CDR3 contains 15 residues. Germline V gene sequence: CDR1 MDHEN, CDR2 SYDVKM. Trimming cost V 2 bases and J 4 bases, with 14 bases left between them.

The CDR3 sequence is CASSSNQGALHF. The CDR3, as DNA: TGTGCCAGCAGCTCTAACCAGGGGGCCCTCCACTTT. The rearrangement links TRBV5-5 to TRBJ1-6; 7 bases are shared with TRBD1. This CDR3 has 12 amino acids. Germline loops: CDR1 SGHKS, CDR2 YYEKEE (reference sequence). J lost 14 bases, V lost 3 bases, and 5 bases had no gene match.